Listed here are 11 T cell receptor beta chains from one sample, sequenced in a study of post-analysis software for immune sequencing data. The study's findings and limits: TRBV segments more frequent in patients than in controls numbered five and included TRBV5-6, TRBV5-1 and TRBV20-1.

The antigens for these receptors are not known. cDNA libraries for TCR beta contained unique molecular identifiers. TCRdb reprocessed the PCR reads with MiXCR, giving one entry per CDR3 protein. The sample has 600,000 to 750,000 distinct CDR3 sequences; 55% to 60% are singletons. Sequencing used blood. These receptors originate from a girl aged 2 to 9 with multiple sclerosis.

This clonotype was seen only a few times. The chain combines TRBV7-2 with TRBJ2-5; TRBD2 aligns across 7 bases. The end of the DNA is better explained by TRBJ2-4, so the J call may be wrong. Germline loops: CDR1 SGHTA, CDR2 FQGNSA. The CDR3 totals 18 residues. The CDR3 region has the DNA TGTGCCAGCAGCTTAGCCACCGGGGGGTTAATAGCCAAAAACATTCAGTACTTC. It codes for CASSLATGGLIAKNIQYF.

For this clonotype: At one of its ends the junction is not consistent with the germline gene, which may arise from a read error. V gene TRBV20-1 combines with J gene TRBJ2-1; TRBD2 matches 8 bases. This CDR3 region has 14 residues. Per the germline V gene, CDR1 is DFQATT and CDR2 is SNEGSKA (reference sequence). In nucleotides, the CDR3 is TGCATTGCTAGCGGCGGGGGGCCTTACAATGAGCAGTTCTTC. It translates to CIASGGGPYNEQFF.

The chain carries TRBV7-6 and TRBJ2-3; 11 bases are a match to TRBD1. The CDR3 is 16 residues long. The J segment lost 3 bases and the V segment lost 1 base, leaving 3 bases of the junction unmatched. Germline assignment: CDR1 SGHVS and CDR2 FNYEAQ. CDR3 residues: CASSLGTGGATDTQYF. The CDR3 DNA reads TGTGCCAGCAGCTTAGGGACAGGGGGCGCAACAGATACGCAGTATTTT.

This clonotype was counted only a few times. V gene TRBV6-5 combines with J gene TRBJ2-3; D remains unclear. The CDR3 spans 13 residues. Between the trimmed V and J ends, which lost 2 bases and 7 bases, there was a span of 10 bases. Germline values: CDR1 MNHEY, CDR2 SVGAGI. The CDR3 spells CASSYPPRNTQYF. CDR3 DNA sequence: TGTGCCAGCAGTTACCCACCCAGGAATACGCAGTATTTT.

The V gene is TRBV27, the J gene TRBJ2-5, with 7 bases that match TRBD2. The CDR3 has 16 amino acids. With V trimmed by 5 bases and J by 2 bases, 11 bases remained unmatched. CDR1 and CDR2 (germline): MNHEY, SMNVEV (reference sequence). The DNA of the CDR3 is TGTGCCAGCAGTCGCCGGATAGCGGGTTCTCAAGAGACCCAGTACTTC. Its protein is CASSRRIAGSQETQYF.

V gene TRBV29-1 combines with J gene TRBJ2-7; 7 bases align to TRBD2. Germline loops: CDR1 SQVTM, CDR2 ANQGSEA. The CDR3 has 15 amino acids. V gave up 1 base and J gave up 2 bases; unmatched junction bases: 8. CDR3 DNA: TGCAGCGTTGAAGTAGGGGTCAGCGGGGCCTACGAGCAGTACTTC. Its translation is CSVEVGVSGAYEQYF.

CDR3 amino acids: CASSLSLWQGHGYTF. The DNA for the CDR3 is TGTGCCAGCAGTTTATCCCTTTGGCAGGGGCATGGCTACACCTTC. The chain employs TRBV27 and TRBJ1-2; D might be TRBD1 (6 bases). Germline V gene sequence: CDR1 MNHEY, CDR2 SMNVEV (reference sequence). V lost 0 bases and J 6 bases, leaving 14 bases between the germline ends. The CDR3 loop spans 15 amino acids.

This chain connects TRBV12-3 or TRBV12-4 to TRBJ2-7; 9 positions match TRBD2. This CDR3 contains 15 residues. Trimming cost V 1 base and J 5 bases; bases outside gene matches: 6. The CDR3 DNA reads as TGTGCCAGCAGTTTAGGGCTAGCGGGAAGGGACGAGCAGTACTTC. Encoded protein: CASSLGLAGRDEQYF.

This clonotype turned up a few times. This rearrangement joins TRBV6-2 or TRBV6-3 to TRBJ2-1, with D tentatively TRBD1 or TRBD2 (6 bases each). This CDR3 comprises 14 residues. Germline CDR1 MNHEY, CDR2 SVGEGT. Trimming pared 2 bases from V and 9 bases from J, leaving 14 bases between. The CDR3 nucleotides are TGTGCCAGCAGTTACGTCGGGGGCCGGGGTGAGCAGTTCTTC. Translating it yields CASSYVGGRGEQFF.

The V call is TRBV20-1, the J call TRBJ1-2; D is unclear. V was pared by 5 bases and J by 3 bases, with 16 bases between. The CDR3 sequence is 14 residues long. Germline-derived CDR1 and CDR2 are DFQATT and SNEGSKA (reference sequence). CDR3 coding DNA: TGCAGTGCTCCTAGGGCATCACTCGACTATGGCTACACCTTC. Amino acid sequence: CSAPRASLDYGYTF.

In this sample, this clonotype turned up a few times. The chain combines TRBV18 with TRBJ1-2; 7 bases fit TRBD1. CDR1 is KGHSH, CDR2 LQKENI, per germline. V dropped 3 bases and J dropped 3; count of bases not matched to a gene: 4. The CDR3 spans 14 residues. CDR3 sequence: CASSPVTGYYGYTF. CDR3 bases: TGTGCCAGCTCACCCGTGACAGGGTACTATGGCTACACCTTC. Using reference TRBV18 and TRBJ1-2 for the parts outside the CDR3, the full variable domain is NAGVMQNPRHLVRRRGQEARLRCSPMKGHSHVYWYRQLPEEGLKFMVYLQKENIIDESGMPKERFSAEFPKEGPSILRIQQVVRGDSAAYFCASSPVTGYYGYTFGSGTRLTVV.